The 13 T cell receptor beta chains reported below all come from one sample, sequenced in a study of T cell responses to AZD1222 COVID-19 vaccine. Method: immunoSEQ multiplex PCR; TCRdb's copy keeps in-frame clones and lacks some. The sample includes 130,000 to 150,000 clones, over 85% of them seen just once. The specimen comprised peripheral blood, sampled 28 days after the second AZD1222 dose. These receptors all stem from an adult who received the AZD1222 COVID-19 vaccine.

This clone appeared a single time. The gene calls are TRBV5-1 and TRBJ2-1; 8 bases align to TRBD2. This CDR3 spans 18 amino acids. The trim removed 1 base at V and 0 bases at J, leaving 9 bases unmatched. Germline V gives CDR1 SGHRS, CDR2 YFSETQ. The CDR3 here is CASSLRASGLLSYNEQFF. For the CDR3, the DNA is TGCGCCAGCAGCTTGAGGGCTAGCGGGTTGCTCTCCTACAATGAGCAGTTCTTC.

V gene TRBV11-3 combines with J gene TRBJ2-3; D might be TRBD1 (6 bases). CDR3 length: 13 residues. CDR1 and CDR2 from the germline V gene are SGHNT and YENEEA. V shed 0 bases and J shed 10 bases, with 11 bases lying between them. The CDR3 sequence: CASSLDLGGAQYF. The CDR3 nucleotides read TGTGCCAGCAGCTTAGATCTTGGGGGCGCGCAGTATTTT.

This chain uses TRBV30 with TRBJ1-2; 10 bases map to TRBD1. V trimming: 4 bases; J trimming: 3 bases; junction bases outside the gene matches: 5. The germline CDR1 and CDR2 sequences are GTSNPN and SVGIG (reference sequence). The CDR3 length is 14 residues. The CDR3 DNA is TGTGCCTGGAAGGGACAGGGGAGGTACTATGGCTACACCTTC. This encodes CAWKGQGRYYGYTF.

This clone has more than one count but fewer than ten. The V gene is TRBV3-1 (or the pseudogene TRBV3-2), the J gene TRBJ2-3; the match to TRBD1 covers 7 bases. The J segment lost 2 bases and the V segment lost 7 bases, leaving 9 bases of the junction unmatched. The CDR3 covers 15 residues. CDR1 and CDR2 (germline): LGHDT, YNNKEL (reference sequence). Here the CDR3 DNA reads TGTGCCAGCAACCATAGGGGGCGTTTCACAGATACGCAGTATTTT. Translation: CASNHRGRFTDTQYF.

V usage is TRBV28 and J usage is TRBJ1-2; 11 positions match TRBD1. Germline loops: CDR1 MDHEN, CDR2 SYDVKM. This CDR3 comprises 15 residues. V gave up 2 bases and J gave up 6 bases; unmatched junction bases: 5. The chain's CDR3 is CASSLIGQGANGYTF. CDR3 coding DNA: TGTGCCAGCAGTTTAATCGGACAGGGGGCTAATGGCTACACCTTC.

The chain employs TRBV11-2 and TRBJ2-5; D may be TRBD2 (7 bases). The CDR3 length is 15 residues. The V and J ends lost 7 bases and 4 bases respectively, with 19 bases between them. Germline CDR1 is SGHAT and CDR2 is FQNNGV. This CDR3 is CASIVRGRAGETQYF. The DNA for the CDR3 is TGTGCCAGCATAGTGAGGGGGAGGGCCGGAGAGACCCAGTACTTC.

The V gene is TRBV27, the J gene TRBJ1-4; no clear D. The ends were cut back, 2 bases at V and 1 base at J, with 8 bases in the middle. The CDR3 is made up of 15 amino acids. In germline, CDR1 is MNHEY, CDR2 SMNVEV (reference sequence). The CDR3: CASSLDWRTNEKLFF. The DNA for the CDR3 is TGTGCCAGCAGTTTAGATTGGAGAACTAATGAAAAACTGTTTTTT. Drawing the rest from reference TRBV27 and TRBJ1-4, the complete variable domain is EAQVTQNPRYLITVTGKKLTVTCSQNMNHEYMSWYRQDPGLGLRQIYYSMNVEVTDKGDVPEGYKVSRKEKRNFPLILESPSPNQTSLYFCASSLDWRTNEKLFFGSGTQLSVL.

The V gene is TRBV10-1, the J gene TRBJ2-2, with 9 bases identical to TRBD2. Per germline, CDR1 WNHNN and CDR2 SYGVQD (reference sequence). The CDR3 totals 18 residues. V shed 2 bases and J 2 bases; nucleotides not matched to a gene: 9. CDR3 nucleotides: TGCGCCAGCAGTGAGGTCGGTAGCGGGAGAATCAACACCGGGGAGCTGTTTTTT. Translating gives CASSEVGSGRINTGELFF.

The V call is TRBV6-1, the J call TRBJ1-1; no definite D call. Trimming shortened V by 3 bases and J by 5 bases, and 7 bases separated the two germline ends. The CDR3 is made up of 12 amino acids. Germline CDR1 MNHNS, CDR2 SASEGT. Written as DNA, the CDR3 is TGTGCCAGCAGTGAGGACGATACTGAAGCTTTCTTT. This encodes CASSEDDTEAFF.

The genes are TRBV7-2 and TRBJ1-2; D is unclear. Deletions cut 5 bases from V and 4 bases from J, with 14 bases between. Germline V gives CDR1 SGHTA, CDR2 FQGNSA. The CDR3 consists of 14 residues. The CDR3 protein is CASSQTGSFYGYTF. CDR3 coding DNA: TGTGCCAGCAGCCAAACCGGGAGTTTCTATGGCTACACCTTC.

This rearrangement joins TRBV21-1 to TRBJ2-2; no DNA check was done on the table's D call, TRBD1. TRBV21-1 is a recognized pseudogene. The CDR3 totals 16 residues. The CDR3 protein is CASSISGTDNTGELFF. In DNA, the CDR3 is TGTGCCAGCAGCATTTCCGGGACAGACAACACCGGGGAGCTGTTTTTT.

The CDR3 is CASRTGGAGNEKLFF. The CDR3 DNA is TGTGCCAGCAGGACCGGGGGCGCGGGTAATGAAAAACTGTTTTTT. The chain couples TRBV28 to TRBJ1-4, with D tentatively TRBD1 (6 bases). V was clipped by 6 bases and J by 4 bases, with 15 bases between them. CDR1 and CDR2 from the germline V gene are MDHEN and SYDVKM. This CDR3 region has 15 residues.

V gene TRBV24-1 combines with J gene TRBJ2-7; D is possibly TRBD2 (7 bases). The germline V gene encodes CDR1 KGHDR and CDR2 SFDVKD. The CDR3 loop spans 14 amino acids. Trimming shortened V by 9 bases and J by 7 bases, and 21 bases separated the two germline ends. CDR3 region: CATGRGAPSGEQYF. In nucleotides, the CDR3 is TGTGCCACCGGGAGGGGGGCCCCCTCCGGGGAGCAGTACTTC.